The 32 T cell receptor beta chains below all came from one sample that was sequenced in a study of STAT3 mutations in large granular lymphocyte leukemia. Findings and limits, study-wide: Every T-cell large granular lymphocyte leukemia patient had at least one immunodominant TCR beta clonotype.

Measured with immunoSEQ multiplex PCR; TCRdb has only the in-frame clones, and not every one. The sample includes about 3,100 clones, around 68% of them seen just once. Their recognized antigens are unknown. Sequenced material: peripheral blood mononuclear cells. The source is a woman aged 40 to 50 with T-cell large granular lymphocyte leukemia. Some clones in this sample may be carry-over from other donors' samples.

The CDR3 DNA is TGCGCCAGCAGACGGCAGGGCGGGAATGAGCAGTTCTTC. Translation: CASRRQGGNEQFF. This rearrangement joins TRBV5-1 to TRBJ2-1; D is possibly TRBD1 or TRBD2 (5 bases each). The germline V gene encodes CDR1 SGHRS and CDR2 YFSETQ. The V end lost 5 bases, the J end lost 7 bases, and 13 bases lay between the germline ends. This CDR3 has 13 residues.

V is TRBV29-1 and J is TRBJ1-3; D unclear. V shed 8 bases and J shed 0 bases, with 8 bases lying between them. CDR3 length equals 12 residues. Germline CDR1 SQVTM, CDR2 ANQGSEA. CDR3: CSILDSGNTIYF. The CDR3 nucleotides read TGCAGCATACTCGACTCTGGAAACACCATATATTTT.

The chain uses TRBV4-3 and TRBJ1-1; D is uncertain. V lost 0 bases to trimming and J lost 5 bases, with 19 bases between them. This CDR3 comprises 17 residues. In germline, CDR1 is LGHNA, CDR2 YSLEER. As DNA, the CDR3 is TGCGCCAGCAGCCAAGATCTGAGTGGCCTACAGATTACTGAAGCTTTCTTT. Protein: CASSQDLSGLQITEAFF.

V is TRBV29-1 and J is TRBJ1-3; D gene unclear. The CDR3 consists of 14 residues. V was shortened by 3 bases and J by 3 bases, with 12 bases between the two germline ends. The germline gives CDR1 SQVTM, CDR2 ANQGSEA. CDR3 sequence reads: CSVDHKAGGNTIYF. For the CDR3, the DNA is TGCAGCGTTGATCATAAGGCAGGTGGAAACACCATATATTTT. Together with reference TRBV29-1 and TRBJ1-3, the CDR3 gives the full variable domain: SAVISQKPSRDICQRGTSLTIQCQVDSQVTMMFWYRQQPGQSLTLIATANQGSEATYESGFVIDKFPISRPNLTFSTLTVSNMSPEDSSIYLCSVDHKAGGNTIYFGEGSWLTVV.

The genes are TRBV6-5 and TRBJ1-2, with D possibly matching TRBD1 (5 bases). The CDR3 is 13 amino acids. With 4 bases removed from V and 3 bases from J, the gap between germline ends came to 9 bases. Germline values: CDR1 MNHEY, CDR2 SVGAGI. The CDR3 nucleotides are TGTGCCAGCAGTTTTGACAGTTACTATGGCTACACCTTC. Translating gives CASSFDSYYGYTF.

The chain employs TRBV7-9 and TRBJ2-1; 8 bases are a match to TRBD2. The CDR3 covers 15 residues. CDR1 is SEHNR, CDR2 FQNEAQ, per germline (reference sequence). The J segment lost 10 bases and the V segment lost 5 bases, leaving 13 bases of the junction unmatched. The CDR3 is CASSVLSGLGPEQFF. CDR3 DNA: TGTGCCAGCAGCGTTCTATCGGGACTAGGCCCCGAGCAGTTCTTC.

The V gene is TRBV7-9, the J gene TRBJ2-3, with D possibly matching TRBD1 (6 bases). Trimming removed 7 bases at V and 6 bases at J, with 14 bases between. CDR1 is SEHNR, CDR2 FQNEAQ, per germline (reference sequence). There are 13 residues in the CDR3. The DNA for the CDR3 is TGTGCCAGCACCCTCAGGGGAGCGGATACGCAGTATTTT. Translated, it gives CASTLRGADTQYF.

This rearrangement joins TRBV4-2 to TRBJ2-3, with D possibly being TRBD2 (6 bases). The V end lost 4 bases, the J end lost 2 bases, and 16 bases lay between the germline ends. The CDR3 is 16 amino acids. Germline CDR1 is LGHNA and CDR2 is YNFKEQ. CDR3 sequence: CASSPAASAYTDTQYF. In DNA form, the CDR3 reads TGTGCCAGCAGCCCGGCCGCTAGCGCTTACACAGATACGCAGTATTTT.

This chain connects TRBV25-1 to TRBJ1-4; D may be TRBD1 (6 bases). Trimming removed 7 bases from V and 3 bases from J, with 12 bases in between. The CDR3 is made up of 14 amino acids. CDR1 is MGHDK, CDR2 SYGVNS, per germline. The CDR3 coding sequence is TGTGCCAGCACAACGACAGGACCTAATGAAAAACTGTTTTTT. It yields the protein CASTTTGPNEKLFF.

The chain combines TRBV18 with TRBJ1-4; D call uncertain. This CDR3 has 17 residues. CDR1 and CDR2 from the germline V gene are KGHSH and LQKENI. Trimming removed 5 bases at V and 3 bases at J, with 19 bases between. CDR3 coding DNA: TGTGCCAGCTCAAGGGTCTCGGGGAGTGGAGCTAATGAAAAACTGTTTTTT. Protein product: CASSRVSGSGANEKLFF.

This clone ranks as large (0.1 to 1%). This sequence joins TRBV19 and TRBJ1-2, with D unclear. This CDR3 has 13 amino acids. Germline V CDR1 and CDR2: LNHDA, SQIVND (reference sequence). The germline V and J ends were trimmed by 3 bases and 6 bases, with 11 bases remaining between them. CDR3 in DNA: TGTGCCAGTAGTATCGGGCGAACAGATGGCTACACCTTC. Protein sequence: CASSIGRTDGYTF.

V gene TRBV4-2 combines with J gene TRBJ2-7; D tentatively fits TRBD1 or TRBD2 (5 bases each). The germline V and J ends were trimmed by 1 base and 13 bases, with 17 bases remaining between them. The germline V gene has CDR1 LGHNA and CDR2 YNFKEQ. The CDR3 has 13 amino acids. CDR3 residues: CASSQGGLWVLYF. DNA of the CDR3: TGTGCCAGCAGCCAAGGGGGGTTGTGGGTTCTATACTTC.

This CDR3 is CASSTNRGGTEAFF. CDR3 sequence (DNA): TGTGCCAGCAGCACGAACCGGGGGGGCACTGAAGCTTTCTTT. The chain recombines TRBV7-6 with TRBJ1-1; weak D call: TRBD1 (5 bases). Germline V CDR1 and CDR2: SGHVS, FNYEAQ. V was shortened by 5 bases and J by 4 bases, with 14 bases between the two germline ends. The CDR3 sequence is 14 residues long.

The rearrangement links TRBV5-1 to TRBJ1-1, with D possibly being TRBD1 (6 bases). With 7 bases removed from V and 1 base from J, the gap between germline ends came to 17 bases. Per germline, CDR1 SGHRS and CDR2 YFSETQ. This CDR3 has 15 amino acids. The CDR3 loop reads CASLGGGGRNTEAFF. The CDR3 DNA reads TGCGCCAGCTTGGGGGGCGGGGGCCGGAACACTGAAGCTTTCTTT.

The V call is TRBV18, the J call TRBJ2-2; a weak D match, TRBD2 (5 bases). With 1 base removed from V and 1 base from J, the gap between germline ends came to 7 bases. The CDR3 totals 15 residues. Per germline, CDR1 KGHSH and CDR2 LQKENI. In DNA, the CDR3 is TGTGCCAGCTCACCACAACGGGGGAACACCGGGGAGCTGTTTTTT. Translation gives CASSPQRGNTGELFF.

This clone appeared a few times. This chain uses TRBV6-6 with TRBJ2-5; TRBD1 matches at 12 bases. Trimming cost V 0 bases and J 4 bases; bases outside gene matches: 3. CDR3 length equals 16 residues. Germline V gene lookup returns CDR1 MNHNY and CDR2 SVGAGI (reference sequence). CDR3 sequence (DNA): TGTGCCAGCAGTTACTCACGGGGACAGGGGGCAGAGACCCAGTACTTC. It encodes CASSYSRGQGAETQYF.

The genes are TRBV5-1 and TRBJ2-5; a possible D gene is TRBD1 (6 bases). Germline V gene sequence: CDR1 SGHRS, CDR2 YFSETQ. V was cut by 0 bases and J by 2 bases, with 11 bases left in between. The CDR3 is made up of 15 amino acids. CDR3 sequence (DNA): TGCGCCAGCAGCTTGGCTGGACAGACACAAGAGACCCAGTACTTC. Protein: CASSLAGQTQETQYF.

The V and J genes are TRBV15 and TRBJ1-5; 8 bases agree with TRBD1. V lost 5 bases to trimming and J lost 6 bases; unmatched junction nucleotides: 6. CDR3 length: 14 amino acids. Germline V gives CDR1 LNHNV, CDR2 YYDKDF (reference sequence). CDR3 sequence reads: CATSGTGGIQPQHF. CDR3 sequence (DNA): TGTGCCACCAGCGGTACAGGGGGAATTCAGCCCCAGCATTTT.

The chain carries TRBV7-9 and TRBJ1-2; 7 nucleotides line up with TRBD1. CDR3 length: 14 residues. V lost 6 bases to trimming and J lost 4 bases; unmatched junction nucleotides: 8. Germline CDR1 reads SEHNR; CDR2 reads FQNEAQ (reference sequence). The CDR3 DNA follows: TGTGCCAGCAGTCGAGGGGGCGCGGGCTATGGCTACACCTTC. Protein product: CASSRGGAGYGYTF.

This chain connects TRBV13 to TRBJ2-7, with D possibly being TRBD1 or TRBD2 (6 bases each). This CDR3 has 14 amino acids. CDR1 is PRHDT and CDR2 is FYEKMQ in the germline V gene (reference sequence). V was pared by 9 bases and J by 2 bases, with 17 bases between. In nucleotides, the CDR3 is TGTGCCAGTTCCCGGGGGCGACCTACCTACGAGCAGTACTTC. Protein: CASSRGRPTYEQYF.

This clone appeared once. The V call is TRBV30, the J call TRBJ1-2, with 11 nucleotides matching TRBD1. CDR1 and CDR2 (germline): GTSNPN, SVGIG (reference sequence). Losses at the gene ends were 6 bases for V and 8 bases for J; bases not matched to a gene: 5. The CDR3 has 12 residues. Here the CDR3 reads CACGQGAGGYTF. The CDR3 DNA reads TGTGCCTGCGGACAGGGGGCGGGAGGCTACACCTTC.

This sequence joins TRBV5-6 and TRBJ1-1; D not resolved. This CDR3 is built from 12 residues. The germline CDR1 and CDR2 sequences are SGHDT and YYEEEE. Deletions cut 3 bases from V and 1 base from J, with 4 bases between. For the CDR3, the DNA is TGTGCCAGCAGCTGGGGGAACACTGAAGCTTTCTTT. Translated, it gives CASSWGNTEAFF.

V and J are TRBV5-1 and TRBJ2-5, with TRBD1 identical over 7 bases. CDR3 size: 15 residues. Looked up from germline, CDR1 is SGHRS and CDR2 is YFSETQ. The J segment lost 1 base and the V segment lost 4 bases, leaving 7 bases of the junction unmatched. For the CDR3, the DNA is TGCGCCAGCAGCCGAAAGACAGGGTTCCAAGAGACCCAGTACTTC. Translating it yields CASSRKTGFQETQYF.

V gene TRBV6-5 combines with J gene TRBJ1-2, with a weak D call TRBD1 (5 bases). The CDR3 is 13 residues long. V gave up 6 bases and J gave up 2 bases, with 10 bases separating them. Germline V lookup: CDR1 MNHEY, CDR2 SVGAGI. CDR3 residues: CASSFDRNYGYTF. The CDR3, as DNA: TGTGCCAGCAGCTTTGACAGAAACTATGGCTACACCTTC.

The chain is built from TRBV28 and TRBJ2-7, with a possible D match to TRBD1 (6 bases). This CDR3 contains 12 residues. Germline V lookup: CDR1 MDHEN, CDR2 SYDVKM. With 5 bases removed from V and 10 bases from J, the gap between germline ends came to 15 bases. The CDR3 DNA follows: TGTGCCAGCAGTCCCCCCCGAGGGGGACAGTACTTC. Protein: CASSPPRGGQYF.

V and J are TRBV13 and TRBJ2-1; D may be TRBD1 (6 bases). This CDR3 contains 12 residues. The V gene lost 4 bases and the J gene lost 10 bases, with 11 bases spanning the gap. Germline values: CDR1 PRHDT, CDR2 FYEKMQ (reference sequence). CDR3 nucleotides: TGTGCCAGCAGCTACGGGACACCGGAGCAGTTCTTC. It translates to CASSYGTPEQFF. Combining the CDR3 with reference TRBV13 and TRBJ2-1 gives the whole variable domain AAGVIQSPRHLIKEKRETATLKCYPIPRHDTVYWYQQGPGQDPQFLISFYEKMQSDKGSIPDRFSAQQFSDYHSELNMSSLELGDSALYFCASSYGTPEQFFGPGTRLTVL.

This clone occurred a few times. The chain is built from TRBV2 and TRBJ1-2; no firm D call. This CDR3 is 12 amino acids long. With 7 bases removed from V and 6 bases from J, the gap between germline ends came to 12 bases. CDR1 and CDR2 (germline): SNHLY, FYNNEI. CDR3 bases: TGTGCCAGCAATGGTGGGATTCATGGCTACACCTTC. This sequence encodes CASNGGIHGYTF.

The rearrangement links TRBV30 to TRBJ1-1; D remains ambiguous. This CDR3 is 13 amino acids long. Trimming cost V 0 bases and J 10 bases, with 15 bases left between them. Germline assignment: CDR1 GTSNPN and CDR2 SVGIG (reference sequence). CDR3 bases: TGTGCCTGGAGTGTATTGCCGGGGTTCGGAGCTTTCTTT. Its protein is CAWSVLPGFGAFF.

The rearrangement uses TRBV30 and TRBJ1-2; D may be TRBD1 (5 bases). Germline V CDR1 and CDR2: GTSNPN, SVGIG (reference sequence). This CDR3 is 14 amino acids long. V lost 5 bases, J lost 8 bases, and 21 bases lay in between. The CDR3 bases are TGTGCCTGGGGGCAGGGAGACCTCGCTTACGGCTACACCTTC. It encodes CAWGQGDLAYGYTF.

The rearrangement uses TRBV5-6 and TRBJ1-2; the D gene is possibly TRBD1 (6 bases). In germline, CDR1 is SGHDT, CDR2 YYEEEE. This CDR3 contains 15 residues. V lost 2 bases, J lost 8 bases, and 19 bases lay in between. The CDR3 nucleotides are TGTGCCAGCAGCTTCGGCAGGGGTCTGGGGCGCGGCTACACCTTC. Amino acid sequence: CASSFGRGLGRGYTF.

The chain is built from TRBV28 and TRBJ2-7; D perhaps matches TRBD2 (6 bases). Looked up from germline, CDR1 is MDHEN and CDR2 is SYDVKM. V was cut by 7 bases and J by 0 bases, with 10 bases left in between. The CDR3 consists of 13 residues. CDR3 amino acids: CASTPGGSYEQYF. CDR3 bases: TGTGCCAGCACTCCCGGGGGCTCCTACGAGCAGTACTTC.

The chain is built from TRBV28 and TRBJ2-7; D gene uncertain. CDR1 is MDHEN and CDR2 is SYDVKM in the germline V gene. The CDR3 loop spans 11 amino acids. Trimming removed 6 bases from V and 3 bases from J, with 6 bases in between. DNA for the CDR3: TGTGCCAGCAGACCGGTCTACGAGCAGTACTTC. Its protein is CASRPVYEQYF.